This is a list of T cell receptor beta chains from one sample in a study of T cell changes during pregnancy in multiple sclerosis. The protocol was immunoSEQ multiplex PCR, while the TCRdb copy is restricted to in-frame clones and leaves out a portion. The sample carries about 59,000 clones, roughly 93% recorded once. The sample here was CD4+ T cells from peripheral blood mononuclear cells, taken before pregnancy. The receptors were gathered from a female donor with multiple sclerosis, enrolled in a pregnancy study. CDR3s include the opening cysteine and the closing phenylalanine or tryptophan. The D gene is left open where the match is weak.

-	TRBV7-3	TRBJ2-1	CASSASGTPNNEQFF	TGTGCCAGCAGCGCCTCCGGGACTCCCAACAATGAGCAGTTCTTC
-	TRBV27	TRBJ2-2	CASSRQHRDVTTGELFF	TGTGCCAGTAGCCGACAACACAGGGACGTCACCACCGGGGAGCTGTTTTTT
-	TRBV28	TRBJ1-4	CASSLMDKFLKGDEKLFF	TGTGCCAGCAGTTTAATGGACAAGTTCCTCAAGGGGGATGAAAAACTGTTTTTT
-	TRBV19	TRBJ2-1	CASSRRDEQFF	TGTGCCAGTAGCCGGAGGGATGAGCAGTTCTTC
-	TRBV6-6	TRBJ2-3	CASVGWGTGIADTQYF	TGTGCCAGCGTGGGGTGGGGTACAGGAATCGCAGATACGCAGTATTTT
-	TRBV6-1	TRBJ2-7	CASSDLDEQYF	TGTGCCAGCAGTGACCTCGACGAGCAGTACTTC
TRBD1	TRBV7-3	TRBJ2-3	CASSFWGQTDTQYF	TGTGCCAGCAGCTTCTGGGGACAGACAGATACGCAGTATTTT
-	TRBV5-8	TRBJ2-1	CASRLAGLNEQFF	TGTGCCAGCAGGCTGGCAGGACTGAATGAGCAGTTCTTC
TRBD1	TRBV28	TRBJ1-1	CASRPDRVTEAFF	TGTGCCAGCAGGCCGGACAGGGTCACTGAAGCTTTCTTT
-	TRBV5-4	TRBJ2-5	CASSSSGLTLQETQYF	-
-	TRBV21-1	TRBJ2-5	CAGQNGQYF	TGTGCCGGCCAAAATGGCCAGTACTTC
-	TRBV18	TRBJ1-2	CASSPMEGYKGGYTF	TGTGCCAGCTCACCTATGGAGGGGTACAAGGGTGGCTACACCTTC
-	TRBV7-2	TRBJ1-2	CASTPVQGGLGYTF	TGTGCCAGCACCCCAGTCCAGGGAGGCCTAGGCTACACCTTC
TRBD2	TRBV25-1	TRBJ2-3	CASSGLTSGTTDTQYF	TGTGCCAGCAGTGGGCTGACTAGCGGGACCACAGATACGCAGTATTTT
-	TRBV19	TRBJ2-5	CASSKAGAETQYF	TGTGCCAGTAGTAAAGCAGGGGCAGAGACCCAGTACTTC
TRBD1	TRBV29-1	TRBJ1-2	CSVVGQGNYGYTF	TGCAGCGTTGTGGGACAGGGTAACTATGGCTACACCTTC
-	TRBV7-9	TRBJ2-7	CASSPPGSYEQYF	TGTGCCAGCAGCCCACCGGGCTCCTACGAGCAGTACTTC
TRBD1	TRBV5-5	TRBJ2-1	CASSLARGQALGEQFF	TGTGCCAGCAGCTTGGCCAGGGGACAGGCCTTGGGTGAGCAGTTCTTC